This T cell receptor (beta chain) was found in a study of T cells in Graves' hyperthyroidism and ophthalmopathy. General observations from the study: Ophthalmopathy could be told apart from stable hyperthyroidism with a 13 V-J model.

The CDR3 has 16 amino acids. Germline V gene data show CDR1 as DFQATT and CDR2 as SNEGSKA (reference sequence). V shed 0 bases and J 1 base; nucleotides not matched to a gene: 6. It was RNA transcripts that yielded the amplified TCR beta CDR3 regions. HTBI primers were used for first-round RT-PCR of the TCR CDR3. TCRdb recomputed calls from the multiplex PCR reads with MiXCR, one row per CDR3 protein. The table has fewer than 45,000 distinct CDR3 sequences, around half seen once. This clonotype was recorded once. Antigen specificity is unknown. The sequencing sample was made of blood. The chain joins TRBV20-1 to TRBJ2-3; TRBD2 aligns across 8 bases. The origin of this receptor is a woman aged 45-65 years with Graves' hyperthyroidism that later progressed to Graves' ophthalmopathy. The CDR3 spells CSARDSRAGGTDTQYF. The CDR3 DNA sequence: TGCAGTGCTAGAGACTCTCGAGCGGGAGGCACAGATACGCAGTATTTT.